This entry concerns a single TCR beta chain. The participants were between roughly 18 and 89 years old and came from under 25 US areas. Resolution of symptoms, clearance, or two negative PCRs was present in recovered Cohort 3 donors. TCRdb's copy holds only in-frame clones and misses some; the assay was immunoSEQ multiplex PCR. The top ten clones hold 3.4% of a sample with a few hundred thousand clones, 80% to 85% of them seen once. The sample belongs to a study of blood T cell repertoires in COVID-19. The specimen was PBMCs or T cells enriched from blood (not recorded which). This receptor was identified in a man aged 50-60 years who had recovered from COVID-19.

Here the CDR3 DNA reads TGTGCCAGCAGTTTCGCAGGGGTAAACACTGAAGCTTTCTTT. Its protein product is CASSFAGVNTEAFF. The V call is TRBV28, the J call TRBJ1-1; a weak D match, TRBD1 (6 bases). Between the trimmed V and J ends, which lost 3 bases and 2 bases, there was a span of 10 bases. This CDR3 contains 14 residues. Germline CDR1 MDHEN, CDR2 SYDVKM.